This entry is about one T cell receptor (beta chain). Its matching antigen is unknown. V was shortened by 5 bases and J by 4 bases, with 18 bases between the two germline ends. The CDR3 loop spans 16 amino acids. Germline assignment: CDR1 MNHNS and CDR2 SASEGT. Clinicians diagnosed patients from clinical symptoms, serum thyroxine and TRAb, thyroid ultrasound and orbital computed tomography. The entry originates in a study of T cells in Graves' hyperthyroidism and ophthalmopathy. From RNA transcripts, TCR beta CDR3 regions were amplified. A first-round RT-PCR of the TCR CDR3 used the HTBI primer set. TCRdb reprocessed the multiplex PCR reads via MiXCR and lists one record per CDR3 protein. Of about half a million distinct CDR3 sequences in the sample, roughly 22% were seen once. Whole-study findings and limits: Before onset, ophthalmopathy was predicted by the model a median around 6.2 months earlier. Researchers found most expanded thyroid clonotypes above 0.001 in blood as well.

The sequence came from a woman aged 65 to 85 with Graves' ophthalmopathy. The chain employs TRBV6-1 and TRBJ1-5; D may be TRBD1 (6 bases). Sequencing used blood. CDR3 coding DNA: TGTGCCAGCAGTTCGGTGATTAGAGGGGGGAATCAGCCCCAGCATTTT. This codes for CASSSVIRGGNQPQHF.